Listed below are T cell receptor beta chains from one sample, sequenced in a study of cytomegalovirus exposure and HLA in healthy donors. Method: immunoSEQ multiplex PCR; TCRdb's copy keeps in-frame clones and lacks some. This table has more than 140,000 clones, about 89% appearing once. Specimen: PBMCs. The receptors originated from a woman under 30 in good health and CMV-seropositive. CDR3s include the opening cysteine and the closing phenylalanine or tryptophan. A D gene is named only where the DNA matches it firmly. The listing skips clone size in some rows; elsewhere it reads once, few, many or a size class.

TRBJ2-2	TRBV7-9	-	-	TGTGCCAGCAGCTTCGTCGGGGAGCTGTTTTTT	CASSFVGELFF
TRBJ2-1	TRBV13	-	TRBD2	TGTGCCAGCAGCTTAGTAGCGGGAGCGTACAATGAGCAGTTCTTC	CASSLVAGAYNEQFF
TRBJ2-7	TRBV6-5	-	-	TGTGCCAGCAGTTACTCGAGGCTAGGGAGCTCCTACGAGCAGTACTTC	CASSYSRLGSSYEQYF
TRBJ2-1	TRBV7-3	-	-	TGTGCCTCCGGGACTCCGTCACTGGGTGAGCAGTTCTTC	CASGTPSLGEQFF
TRBJ2-6	TRBV6-1	-	TRBD1	TGTGCCAGCAGTGAAGTCCCCGGGACAGGGACCTATGCTGGGGCCAACGTCCTGACTTTC	CASSEVPGTGTYAGANVLTF
TRBJ2-7	TRBV5-4	few	-	TGTGCCAGCAGCGATCCAGGGTTCGGCGAGCAGTACTTC	CASSDPGFGEQYF
TRBJ2-7	TRBV5-1	-	TRBD1	TGCGCCAGCACGAAGGCGGGGACAGGGGGCGAGCAGTACTTC	CASTKAGTGGEQYF
TRBJ1-5	TRBV6-1	once	TRBD1	TGTGCCAGCAGTGACCACGGGACAGGGAATCAGCCCCAGCATTTT	CASSDHGTGNQPQHF
TRBJ2-7	TRBV5-1	-	TRBD1	TGCGCCAGCAGCTTAGGACAGGGGATTTACGAGCAGTACTTC	CASSLGQGIYEQYF
TRBJ2-1	TRBV29-1	-	-	TGCAGCGTCCAACAGGGAATGGACGATGAGCAGTTCTTC	CSVQQGMDDEQFF
TRBJ2-3	TRBV15	-	-	TGTGCCACCAGCAGGCGGACAGTGGAGACAGATACGCAGTATTTT	CATSRRTVETDTQYF
TRBJ2-7	TRBV7-9	-	TRBD2	TGTGCCAGCAGCTCGGGACTAGCGGGGGATCGTCGCGAGCAGTACTTC	CASSSGLAGDRREQYF
TRBJ2-1	TRBV5-1	once	TRBD2	TGCGCCAGCAGGGTTGGCGGGAGGGCCAATGAGCAGTTCTTC	CASRVGGRANEQFF
TRBJ1-2	TRBV5-1	-	-	TGCGCCAGCAGCTTGGGACAGGCCGACTATGGCTACACCTTC	CASSLGQADYGYTF
TRBJ2-6	TRBV19	-	-	TGTGCCAGTAGTATCTTACAGTCAACCTCTGGGGCCAACGTCCTGACTTTC	CASSILQSTSGANVLTF
TRBJ2-3	TRBV6-4	-	TRBD2	TGTGCCAGCAGTGAACGAAGCGGGGGCACAGATACGCAGTATTTT	CASSERSGGTDTQYF
TRBJ2-2	TRBV29-1	-	-	TGCAGCGTAAAAGTCAGGGCTGGGACCGGGGAGCTGTTTTTT	CSVKVRAGTGELFF
TRBJ2-1	TRBV6-5	-	TRBD2	TGTGCCAGCAGTTACTACCGACTAGCGGCCTACAATGAGCAGTTCTTC	CASSYYRLAAYNEQFF
TRBJ2-5	TRBV7-2	-	-	TGTGCCAGCAGCTTACCTAATCAACAGACCCAGTACTTC	CASSLPNQQTQYF
TRBJ2-1	TRBV21-1	-	-	TGTGCCAGCAGCAAAGGGGGGCGGGAGCGGTGGACGAGTGAGCAGTTCTTC	CASSKGGRERWTSEQFF
TRBJ2-2	TRBV5-6	-	-	TGTGCCAGCAGAATTACAGGGACCGGGGAGCTGTTTTTT	CASRITGTGELFF
TRBJ1-3	TRBV5-4	-	-	TGTGCCAGCAGCTTGGCGACAGGATTCGGAAACACCATATATTTT	CASSLATGFGNTIYF
TRBJ1-2	TRBV27	once	-	TGTGCCAGCAGTCCCACCCCACGACAGTCCACTAACTATGGCTACACCTTC	CASSPTPRQSTNYGYTF
TRBJ1-1	TRBV7-2	once	TRBD1	TGTGCCAGCATCCGCGGACAGGTCACTGAAGCTTTCTTT	CASIRGQVTEAFF
TRBJ2-2	TRBV27	-	TRBD1	TGTGCCAGCAGAGTAAGACAGGGTTACACCGGGGAGCTGTTTTTT	CASRVRQGYTGELFF
TRBJ2-7	TRBV4-1	-	TRBD1	TGCGCCAGCAGCCGAGGACAGGGAAAGAACGACGAGCAGTACTTC	CASSRGQGKNDEQYF
TRBJ1-2	TRBV29-1	-	TRBD1	TGCAGCGTTGGGACAGGGGATGGCTACACCTTC	CSVGTGDGYTF
TRBJ1-3	TRBV11-3	-	-	TGTGCCAGCCGAGGCGGGCGCTCTGGAAACACCATATATTTT	CASRGGRSGNTIYF
TRBJ2-3	TRBV6-5	-	TRBD2	TGTGCCAGCAGCCGACTAGCGGGAAGCACAGATACGCAGTATTTT	CASSRLAGSTDTQYF
TRBJ2-5	TRBV7-9	-	-	TGTGCCAGCACCCTTAATGGGCCAGAGACCCAGTACTTC	CASTLNGPETQYF
TRBJ1-5	TRBV18	-	-	TGTGCCAGCTCACCTGGACAGAGCAATCAGCCCCAGCATTTT	CASSPGQSNQPQHF
TRBJ1-1	TRBV6-5	once	-	TGTGCCAGCAGTTACGGTAGCGGGAACACTGAAGCTTTCTTT	CASSYGSGNTEAFF
TRBJ2-7	TRBV15	-	TRBD2	TGTGCCACCAGCACTCGGGGGGGGATTTACGAGCAGTACTTC	CATSTRGGIYEQYF
TRBJ2-2	TRBV6-6	-	TRBD2	TGTGCCAGCAGCCCCGAGCGGGAGTACACCGGGGAGCTGTTTTTT	CASSPEREYTGELFF
TRBJ1-1	TRBV4-1	-	TRBD1	TGCGCCAGCAGCCATGCTGGACAGGGGAACACTGAAGCTTTCTTT	CASSHAGQGNTEAFF
TRBJ1-4	TRBV2	-	TRBD1	TGTGCCAGCACCAGGATTAGGACAGGGGCCCCGGCAACTAATGAAAAACTGTTTTTT	CASTRIRTGAPATNEKLFF
TRBJ2-7	TRBV7-6	-	-	TGTGCCAGCAGCTTAGCTGTTGGGGCCCTGGGGCTAAACGAGCAGTACTTC	CASSLAVGALGLNEQYF
TRBJ1-4	TRBV2	once	-	TGTGCCAGCAGTGAAGCGGCCGAGTACAGAACCTTT	CASSEAAEYRTF
TRBJ2-7	TRBV27	-	TRBD2	TGTGCCAGCAGGGGACTAGCGGGCTGGAGGGGCGAGCAGTACTTC	CASRGLAGWRGEQYF
TRBJ2-5	TRBV4-2	-	TRBD2	TGTGCCAGCAGCCAAGACCAAAGCGGGAAGGGGGAGACCCAGTACTTC	CASSQDQSGKGETQYF
TRBJ2-1	TRBV11-3	-	-	TGTGCCAGCAGCTTTGGCAGCCAGGATGAGCAGTTCTTC	CASSFGSQDEQFF
TRBJ1-4	TRBV7-9	-	TRBD1	TGTGCCAGCAGCAAGACAGGGGGCCATGGGGACAAACTGTTTTTT	CASSKTGGHGDKLFF
TRBJ1-1	TRBV9	-	-	TGTGCCAGCAGCGGGTTTGAGGGCACTGAAGCTTTCTTT	CASSGFEGTEAFF
TRBJ2-3	TRBV9	-	-	TGTGCCAGCAGCGTAGGGGGGGACTCCACAGATACGCAGTATTTT	CASSVGGDSTDTQYF
TRBJ1-2	TRBV6-1	-	-	TGTGCCAGCAGTGAAATCCTATATGGCTACACCTTC	CASSEILYGYTF
TRBJ2-7	TRBV4-1	-	-	TGCGCCAGCAGCCGAGCTACCTCCTACGAGCAGTACTTC	CASSRATSYEQYF
TRBJ2-7	TRBV2	-	TRBD2	TGTGCCAGCAGAGGACTAGCGTTTCGGTACGAGCAGTACTTC	CASRGLAFRYEQYF
TRBJ2-7	TRBV6-1	-	TRBD1	TGTGCCAGTGACAGGGATTGGGCCTACGAGCAGTACTTC	CASDRDWAYEQYF